This TCR beta chain was identified in a study of blood T cell repertoires in COVID-19. Study background: Some COVID-19 samples were acute and others convalescent; all came from the United States, Italy and Spain. T cells, B-cell-depleted T cells, or PBMCs supplied cDNA or gDNA.

V was cut by 6 bases and J by 6 bases, with 17 bases left in between. CDR3 length equals 14 residues. CDR1 MNHEY and CDR2 SVGAGI come from the germline V gene. Authors' methods: Reference gene primers were amplified, and this amplification served to estimate nucleated cell counts. Clones were read by immunoSEQ multiplex PCR, and TCRdb kept only the in-frame ones, dropping some. The V and J calls and clone size were taken over from that table, and D and trimming were inferred from the DNA. The sample lists some 97,000 clones, approximately 81% occurring once. V is TRBV6-5 and J is TRBJ1-2, with D possibly matching TRBD1 (5 bases). Sample: peripheral blood. The receptor was derived from a human donor in a cohort sampled during active COVID-19. CDR3 residues: CASSWGGDGNGYTF. The CDR3 coding sequence is TGTGCCAGCAGCTGGGGCGGGGATGGAAATGGCTACACCTTC.